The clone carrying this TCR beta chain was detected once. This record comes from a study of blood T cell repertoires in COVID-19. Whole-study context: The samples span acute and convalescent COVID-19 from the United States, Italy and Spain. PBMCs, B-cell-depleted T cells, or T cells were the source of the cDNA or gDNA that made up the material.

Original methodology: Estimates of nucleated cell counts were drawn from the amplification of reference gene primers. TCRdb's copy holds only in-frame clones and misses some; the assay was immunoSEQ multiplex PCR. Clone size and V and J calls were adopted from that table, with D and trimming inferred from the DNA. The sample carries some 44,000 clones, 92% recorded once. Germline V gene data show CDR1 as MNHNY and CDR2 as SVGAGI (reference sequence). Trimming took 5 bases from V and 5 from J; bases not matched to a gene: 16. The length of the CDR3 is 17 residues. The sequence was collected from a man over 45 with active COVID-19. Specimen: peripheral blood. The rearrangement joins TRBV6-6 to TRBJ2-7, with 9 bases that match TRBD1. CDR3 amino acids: CASSRIAQGQGPDEQYF. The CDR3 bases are TGTGCCAGCAGTCGAATTGCCCAGGGACAGGGACCGGACGAGCAGTACTTC.